Below are 20 T cell receptor beta chains sequenced from a single sample in a study of T cell responses to AZD1222 COVID-19 vaccine. Clones were sequenced by immunoSEQ multiplex PCR, and TCRdb holds only the in-frame ones, with some missing. This sample yields 140,000 or so clones, of which 92% are seen a single time; approximately 3.8% belongs to the top ten. The sample consisted of peripheral blood, taken 28 days after the second AZD1222 dose. All receptors come from an adult who received the AZD1222 COVID-19 vaccine.

V gene TRBV9 combines with J gene TRBJ2-7, with 7 bases matching TRBD2. With V trimmed by 0 bases and J by 3 bases, 15 bases remained unmatched. This CDR3 region has 18 residues. CDR1 is SGDLS and CDR2 is YYNGEE in the germline V gene. The CDR3 nucleotides read TGTGCCAGCAGCGTAGGTTACGTGTCCAGGTCGGGGGGCTACGAGCAGTACTTC. It specifies CASSVGYVSRSGGYEQYF.

The sample holds one count of this clone. The chain uses TRBV4-3 and TRBJ1-2, with unresolved D. CDR1 LGHNA and CDR2 YSLEER come from the germline V gene. The CDR3 is 14 amino acids. Deletions cut 2 bases from V and 4 bases from J, with 11 bases between. The CDR3 protein is CASSQSQAPYGYTF. The CDR3 nucleotides read TGCGCCAGCAGCCAAAGCCAGGCTCCCTATGGCTACACCTTC.

The chain combines TRBV19 with TRBJ2-1, with D unclear. Germline CDR1 and CDR2: LNHDA and SQIVND (reference sequence). V lost 7 bases, J lost 6 bases, and 4 bases lay in between. The CDR3 has 10 residues. CDR3 DNA sequence: TGTGCCAGTAAGAGCAATGAGCAGTTCTTC. Protein: CASKSNEQFF.

The rearrangement links TRBV5-5 to TRBJ1-4; 7 positions match TRBD1. Germline CDR1 is SGHKS and CDR2 is YYEKEE (reference sequence). This CDR3 is 16 amino acids long. J was trimmed by 8 bases and V by 3 bases; bases with no gene match: 13. The CDR3 reads CASSWRGRGPGEKLFF. As DNA, the CDR3 is TGTGCCAGCAGCTGGAGGGGGCGCGGACCGGGGGAAAAACTGTTTTTT. Combining the CDR3 with reference TRBV5-5 and TRBJ1-4 gives the whole variable domain DAGVTQSPTHLIKTRGQQVTLRCSPISGHKSVSWYQQVLGQGPQFIFQYYEKEERGRGNFPDRFSARQFPNYSSELNVNALLLGDSALYLCASSWRGRGPGEKLFFGSGTQLSVL.

This clone occurred a few times. The genes are TRBV23-1 and TRBJ1-1; D is ambiguous. TRBV23-1 is identified as an open reading frame with a role that is uncertain. The CDR3 spans 16 residues. With 4 bases removed from V and 3 bases from J, the gap between germline ends came to 18 bases. The CDR3 nucleotides read TGCGCCAGCAGTCCGGAGTCGGGGTGGGCGGACACTGAAGCTTTCTTT. Protein: CASSPESGWADTEAFF.

The chain joins TRBV28 to TRBJ2-7; TRBD2 agrees at 10 bases. The CDR3 has 15 residues. Germline CDR1 reads MDHEN; CDR2 reads SYDVKM. The junction had 6 bases not matched to a gene; V was cut back by 5 bases and J by 2 bases. CDR3 protein: CASSPQSGRAYEQYF. The DNA of the CDR3 is TGTGCCAGCAGTCCCCAGAGCGGGAGGGCCTACGAGCAGTACTTC.

This sequence joins TRBV6-2 or TRBV6-3 and TRBJ1-5; tentative D call: TRBD1 (6 bases). This CDR3 spans 15 amino acids. The V end lost 6 bases, the J end lost 5 bases, and 17 bases lay between the germline ends. CDR1 and CDR2 from the germline V gene are MNHEY and SVGEGT. DNA of the CDR3: TGTGCCAGCAGCGCGGGACATCCTAGGTATCAGCCCCAGCATTTT. Translation: CASSAGHPRYQPQHF.

The chain employs TRBV7-9 and TRBJ1-6; D ambiguous. V was pared by 6 bases and J by 7 bases, with 13 bases between. The CDR3 contains 14 residues. Germline values: CDR1 SEHNR, CDR2 FQNEAQ (reference sequence). The CDR3 region has the DNA TGTGCCAGCAGATCACCAGGCTCCAATTCACCCCTCCACTTT. Encoded protein: CASRSPGSNSPLHF.

The CDR3 DNA sequence: TGTGCCAGCAGCCGAAAGCGGGGGCGTGGGGAAGAGACCCAGTACTTC. Translation: CASSRKRGRGEETQYF. The J gene is TRBJ2-5, the V gene TRBV3-1 (or the pseudogene TRBV3-2); 8 bases are shared with TRBD2. Germline CDR1 LGHDT, CDR2 YNNKEL (reference sequence). The CDR3 is made up of 16 amino acids. V was clipped by 4 bases and J by 3 bases; unmatched bases: 10.

In this sample, this clone turned up once. The V call is TRBV24-1, the J call TRBJ2-1; 7 bases line up with TRBD1. This CDR3 is 15 amino acids long. In germline, CDR1 is KGHDR, CDR2 SFDVKD. The junction had 2 bases not matched to a gene; V was cut back by 4 bases and J by 0 bases. This chain's CDR3 is CATSDPGGSYNEQFF. CDR3 DNA sequence: TGTGCCACCAGTGACCCAGGGGGCTCCTACAATGAGCAGTTCTTC.

The V gene is TRBV15, the J gene TRBJ2-1, with 9 bases that match TRBD2. This CDR3 has 16 residues. Trimming at V came to 3 bases and at J to 2 bases, leaving 5 bases not matched to a gene. The V gene's germline CDR1 is LNHNV and CDR2 YYDKDF (reference sequence). The CDR3 sequence is CATSSRGLATYNEQFF. CDR3 nucleotide sequence: TGTGCCACCAGCAGTCGAGGACTAGCGACCTACAATGAGCAGTTCTTC.

The gene calls are TRBV9 and TRBJ1-2; D possibly corresponds to TRBD1 (6 bases). CDR1 is SGDLS and CDR2 is YYNGEE in the germline V gene. The CDR3 loop spans 14 amino acids. The V end was cut by 3 bases, the J end by 8 bases, with 17 bases between. The CDR3 DNA reads as TGTGCCAGCAGCGACTCCGGGGGGGCTGAAGGCTACACCTTC. Residues: CASSDSGGAEGYTF.

The chain couples TRBV11-2 to TRBJ2-3; D is possibly TRBD1 or TRBD2 (5 bases each). The CDR3 runs 17 residues. Per the germline V gene, CDR1 is SGHAT and CDR2 is FQNNGV. Trimming shortened V by 4 bases and J by 0 bases, and 17 bases separated the two germline ends. CDR3 in DNA: TGTGCCAGCAGCTCCCCCCTGGGACGGGCTAGCACAGATACGCAGTATTTT. Translation gives CASSSPLGRASTDTQYF.

This clone has only one observation. The V and J genes are TRBV20-1 and TRBJ1-2; D gene unclear. CDR3 size: 12 residues. Germline loops: CDR1 DFQATT, CDR2 SNEGSKA (reference sequence). Trimming took off 3 bases at V and 2 bases at J, with 7 bases between the two ends. In nucleotides, the CDR3 is TGCAGTGCTAGTCCCCGGAACTATGGCTACACCTTC. This translates into CSASPRNYGYTF.

The rearrangement joins TRBV28 to TRBJ1-2; 7 bases line up with TRBD1. Trimming removed 5 bases from V and 8 bases from J; junction bases left unmatched: 14. In germline, CDR1 is MDHEN, CDR2 SYDVKM. CDR3 length: 15 amino acids. The CDR3 sequence is CASSRVPGGESGYTF. CDR3 nucleotide sequence: TGTGCCAGCAGTCGAGTCCCAGGGGGGGAATCCGGCTACACCTTC.

The J gene is TRBJ2-1, the V gene TRBV4-3; tentative D call: TRBD1 (6 bases). The V and J ends lost 0 bases and 3 bases respectively, with 15 bases between them. CDR1 LGHNA and CDR2 YSLEER come from the germline V gene. The CDR3 loop spans 17 amino acids. The CDR3: CASSQDLADSLYNEQFF. Written as DNA, the CDR3 is TGCGCCAGCAGCCAAGATCTTGCGGACAGCCTCTACAATGAGCAGTTCTTC.

The CDR3 DNA sequence: TGTGCCAGCAGCGGTTGGACAGGGAGGTATGGCTACACCTTC. The encoded protein is CASSGWTGRYGYTF. The chain links TRBV7-9 to TRBJ1-2; 8 bases fit TRBD1. V trimming: 5 bases; J trimming: 5 bases; junction bases outside the gene matches: 7. The CDR3 runs 14 residues. Germline values: CDR1 SEHNR, CDR2 FQNEAQ (reference sequence).

The chain has TRBV10-3 and TRBJ1-6; tentatively, D is TRBD1 (5 bases). The CDR3 has 15 residues. Trimming removed 7 bases from V and 7 bases from J, with 17 bases in between. Germline V lookup: CDR1 ENHRY, CDR2 SYGVKD. DNA for the CDR3: TGTGCCATCACAGAGGGGAAGAGGCAAAATTCACCCCTCCACTTT. This sequence encodes CAITEGKRQNSPLHF.

The chain employs TRBV6-2 or TRBV6-3 and TRBJ2-1, with D maybe TRBD2 (6 bases). The CDR3 is 14 residues long. The V gene's germline CDR1 is MNHEY and CDR2 SVGEGT. Trimming cost V 2 bases and J 3 bases, with 8 bases left between them. DNA of the CDR3: TGTGCCAGCAGTTACACTAGCCTCTACAATGAGCAGTTCTTC. Translating it yields CASSYTSLYNEQFF.

The chain couples TRBV19 to TRBJ2-7; D assignment may be TRBD1 or TRBD2 (5 bases each). Germline CDR1 is LNHDA and CDR2 is SQIVND (reference sequence). CDR3 length: 14 residues. V was cut by 5 bases and J by 9 bases, with 20 bases left in between. The CDR3 coding sequence is TGTGCCAGTAGTCCGGTTGGGACCGCCTTTGGGCAGTACTTC. Amino acid sequence: CASSPVGTAFGQYF.